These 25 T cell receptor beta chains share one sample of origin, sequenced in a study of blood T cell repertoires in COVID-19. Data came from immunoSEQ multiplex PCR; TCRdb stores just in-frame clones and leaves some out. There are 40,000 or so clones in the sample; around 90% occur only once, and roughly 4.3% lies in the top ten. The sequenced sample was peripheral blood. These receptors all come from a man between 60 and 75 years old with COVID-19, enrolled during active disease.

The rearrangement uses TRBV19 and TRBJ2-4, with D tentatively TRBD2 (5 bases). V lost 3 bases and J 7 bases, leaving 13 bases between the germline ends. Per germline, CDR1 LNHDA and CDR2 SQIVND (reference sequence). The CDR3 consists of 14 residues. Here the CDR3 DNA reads TGTGCCAGTAGTATTGGTGGGAGTGTGAACATTCAGTACTTC. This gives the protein CASSIGGSVNIQYF.

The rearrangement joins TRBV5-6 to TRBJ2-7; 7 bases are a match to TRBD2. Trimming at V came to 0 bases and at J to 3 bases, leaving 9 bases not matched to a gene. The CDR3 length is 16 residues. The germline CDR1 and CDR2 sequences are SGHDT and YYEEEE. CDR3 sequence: CASSLAVGGGDYEQYF. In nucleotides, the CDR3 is TGTGCCAGCAGCTTGGCGGTTGGCGGGGGAGACTACGAGCAGTACTTC.

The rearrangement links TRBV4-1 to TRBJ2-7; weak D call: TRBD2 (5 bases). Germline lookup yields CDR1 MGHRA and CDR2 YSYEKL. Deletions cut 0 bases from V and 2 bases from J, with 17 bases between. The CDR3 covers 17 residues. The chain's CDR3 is CASSQESFGLSPYEQYF. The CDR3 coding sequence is TGCGCCAGCAGCCAAGAATCTTTTGGACTTTCACCCTACGAGCAGTACTTC.

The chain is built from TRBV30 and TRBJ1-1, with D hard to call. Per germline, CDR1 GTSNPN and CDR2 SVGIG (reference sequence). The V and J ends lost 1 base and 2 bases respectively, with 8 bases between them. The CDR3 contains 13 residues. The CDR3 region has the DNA TGTGCCTGGAGTGCCGGTGCCAACACTGAAGCTTTCTTT. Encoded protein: CAWSAGANTEAFF.

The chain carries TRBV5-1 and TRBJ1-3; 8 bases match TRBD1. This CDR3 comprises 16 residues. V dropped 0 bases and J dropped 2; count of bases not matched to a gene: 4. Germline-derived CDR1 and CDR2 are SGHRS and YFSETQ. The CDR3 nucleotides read TGCGCCAGCAGCTTGGGGACAGGGTTGACTGGAAACACCATATATTTT. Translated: CASSLGTGLTGNTIYF. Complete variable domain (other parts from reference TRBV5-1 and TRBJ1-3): KAGVTQTPRYLIKTRGQQVTLSCSPISGHRSVSWYQQTPGQGLQFLFEYFSETQRNKGNFPGRFSGRQFSNSRSEMNVSTLELGDSALYLCASSLGTGLTGNTIYFGEGSWLTVV.

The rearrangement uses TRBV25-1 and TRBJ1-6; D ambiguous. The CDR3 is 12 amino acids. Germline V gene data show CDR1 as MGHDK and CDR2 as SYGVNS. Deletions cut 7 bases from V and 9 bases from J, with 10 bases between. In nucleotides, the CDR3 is TGTGCCAGCAATGGAGGTCGTTCACCCCTCCACTTT. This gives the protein CASNGGRSPLHF.

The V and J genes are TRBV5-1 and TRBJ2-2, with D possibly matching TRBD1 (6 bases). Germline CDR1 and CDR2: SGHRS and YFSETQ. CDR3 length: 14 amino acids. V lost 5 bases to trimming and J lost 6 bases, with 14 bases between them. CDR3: CASRVAGASGELFF. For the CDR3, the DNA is TGCGCCAGCAGGGTTGCAGGGGCGTCCGGGGAGCTGTTTTTT.

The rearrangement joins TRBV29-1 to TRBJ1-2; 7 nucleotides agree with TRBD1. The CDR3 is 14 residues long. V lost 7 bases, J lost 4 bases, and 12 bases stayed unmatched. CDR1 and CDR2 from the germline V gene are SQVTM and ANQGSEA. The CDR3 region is CSAGDRDVGYGYTF. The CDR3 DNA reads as TGCAGCGCGGGTGACAGGGACGTTGGCTATGGCTACACCTTC. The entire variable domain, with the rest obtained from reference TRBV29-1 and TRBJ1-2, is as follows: SAVISQKPSRDICQRGTSLTIQCQVDSQVTMMFWYRQQPGQSLTLIATANQGSEATYESGFVIDKFPISRPNLTFSTLTVSNMSPEDSSIYLCSAGDRDVGYGYTFGSGTRLTVV.

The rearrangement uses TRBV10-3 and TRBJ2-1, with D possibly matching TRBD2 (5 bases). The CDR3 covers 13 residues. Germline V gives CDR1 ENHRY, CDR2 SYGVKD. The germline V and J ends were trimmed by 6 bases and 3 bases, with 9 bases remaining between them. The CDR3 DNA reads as TGTGCCATCAGCGGGAATCTCTACAATGAGCAGTTCTTC. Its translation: CAISGNLYNEQFF.

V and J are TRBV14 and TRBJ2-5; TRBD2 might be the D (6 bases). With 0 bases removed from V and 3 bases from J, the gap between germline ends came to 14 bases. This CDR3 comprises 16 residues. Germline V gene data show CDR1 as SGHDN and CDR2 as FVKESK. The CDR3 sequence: CASSQEGLRGKETQYF. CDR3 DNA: TGTGCCAGCAGCCAAGAAGGATTGCGGGGCAAAGAGACCCAGTACTTC.

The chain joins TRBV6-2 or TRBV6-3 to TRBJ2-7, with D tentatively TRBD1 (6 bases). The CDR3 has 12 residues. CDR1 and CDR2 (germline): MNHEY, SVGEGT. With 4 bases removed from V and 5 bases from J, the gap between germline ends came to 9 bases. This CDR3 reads CASSSTGNEQYF. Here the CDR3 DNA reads TGTGCCAGCAGTTCCACAGGGAACGAGCAGTACTTC.

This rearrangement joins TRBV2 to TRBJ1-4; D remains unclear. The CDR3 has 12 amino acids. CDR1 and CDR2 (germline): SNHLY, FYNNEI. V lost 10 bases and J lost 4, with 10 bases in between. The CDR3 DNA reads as TGTGCCATCATTTCCTATAATGAAAAACTGTTTTTT. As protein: CAIISYNEKLFF.

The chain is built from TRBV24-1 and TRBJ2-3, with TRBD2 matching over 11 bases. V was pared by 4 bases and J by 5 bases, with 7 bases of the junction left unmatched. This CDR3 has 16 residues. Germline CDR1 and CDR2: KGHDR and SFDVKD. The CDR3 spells CATSDRLAGQEDTQYF. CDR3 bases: TGTGCCACCAGTGACAGACTAGCGGGACAAGAAGATACGCAGTATTTT.

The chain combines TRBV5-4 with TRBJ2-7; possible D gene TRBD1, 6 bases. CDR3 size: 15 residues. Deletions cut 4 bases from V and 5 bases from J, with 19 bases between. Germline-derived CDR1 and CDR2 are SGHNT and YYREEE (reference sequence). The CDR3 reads CASSAIQGALNEQYF. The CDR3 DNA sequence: TGTGCCAGCAGCGCAATACAGGGAGCTCTGAACGAGCAGTACTTC.

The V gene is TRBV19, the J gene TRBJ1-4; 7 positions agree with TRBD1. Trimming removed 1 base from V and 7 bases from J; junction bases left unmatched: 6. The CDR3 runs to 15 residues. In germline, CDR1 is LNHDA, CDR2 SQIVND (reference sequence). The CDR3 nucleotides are TGTGCCAGTAGTATAGCCGACAGGGAACGTGAAAAACTGTTTTTT. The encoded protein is CASSIADREREKLFF. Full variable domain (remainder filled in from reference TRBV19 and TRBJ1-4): DGGITQSPKYLFRKEGQNVTLSCEQNLNHDAMYWYRQDPGQGLRLIYYSQIVNDFQKGDIAEGYSVSREKKESFPLTVTSAQKNPTAFYLCASSIADREREKLFFGSGTQLSVL.

CDR3 sequence reads: CASSLGLLTYEQYF. The DNA of the CDR3 is TGTGCCAGCAGCCTGGGACTTCTAACCTACGAGCAGTACTTC. This rearrangement joins TRBV7-3 to TRBJ2-7; D perhaps matches TRBD2 (6 bases). Germline CDR1 is SGHTA and CDR2 is FQGTGA. The CDR3 has 14 residues. V was cut by 5 bases and J by 2 bases, with 13 bases left in between.

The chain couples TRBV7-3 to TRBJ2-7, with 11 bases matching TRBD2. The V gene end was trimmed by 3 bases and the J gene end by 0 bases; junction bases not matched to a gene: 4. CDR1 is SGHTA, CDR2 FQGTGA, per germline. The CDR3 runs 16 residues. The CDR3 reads CASSLRLAGSSYEQYF. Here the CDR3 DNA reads TGTGCCAGCAGCTTGAGACTAGCGGGAAGCTCCTACGAGCAGTACTTC.

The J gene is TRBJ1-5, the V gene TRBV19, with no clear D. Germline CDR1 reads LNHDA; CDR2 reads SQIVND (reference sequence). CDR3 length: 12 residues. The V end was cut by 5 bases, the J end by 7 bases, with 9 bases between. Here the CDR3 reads CASSFDIQPQHF. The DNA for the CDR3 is TGTGCCAGTAGTTTCGACATACAGCCCCAGCATTTT.

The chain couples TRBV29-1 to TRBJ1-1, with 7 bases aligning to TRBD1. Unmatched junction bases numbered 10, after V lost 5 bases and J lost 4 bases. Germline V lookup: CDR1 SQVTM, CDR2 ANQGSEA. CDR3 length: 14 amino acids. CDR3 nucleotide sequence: TGCAGCGTTCCGAAAGGGGACAGCGGCACTGAAGCTTTCTTT. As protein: CSVPKGDSGTEAFF. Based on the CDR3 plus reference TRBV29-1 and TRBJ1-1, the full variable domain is SAVISQKPSRDICQRGTSLTIQCQVDSQVTMMFWYRQQPGQSLTLIATANQGSEATYESGFVIDKFPISRPNLTFSTLTVSNMSPEDSSIYLCSVPKGDSGTEAFFGQGTRLTVV.

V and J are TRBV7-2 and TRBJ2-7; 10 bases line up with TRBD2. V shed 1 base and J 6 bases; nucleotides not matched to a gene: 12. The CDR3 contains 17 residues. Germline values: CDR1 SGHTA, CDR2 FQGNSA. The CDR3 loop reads CASSLGGVAGGMIEQYF. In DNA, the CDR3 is TGTGCCAGCAGCTTAGGGGGGGTAGCGGGAGGTATGATCGAGCAGTACTTC. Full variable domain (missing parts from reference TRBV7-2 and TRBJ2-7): GAGVSQSPSNKVTEKGKDVELRCDPISGHTALYWYRQSLGQGLEFLIYFQGNSAPDKSGLPSDRFSAERTGGSVSTLTIQRTQQEDSAVYLCASSLGGVAGGMIEQYFGPGTRLTVT.

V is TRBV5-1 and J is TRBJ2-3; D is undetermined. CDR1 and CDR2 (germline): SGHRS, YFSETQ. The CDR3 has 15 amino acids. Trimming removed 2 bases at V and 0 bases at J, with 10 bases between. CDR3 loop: CASSFSVTSTDTQYF. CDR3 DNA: TGCGCCAGCAGCTTCAGCGTTACTAGCACAGATACGCAGTATTTT.

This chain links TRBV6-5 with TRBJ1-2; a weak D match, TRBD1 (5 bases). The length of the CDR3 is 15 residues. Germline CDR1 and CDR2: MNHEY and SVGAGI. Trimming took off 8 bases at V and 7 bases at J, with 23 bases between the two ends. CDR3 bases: TGTGCCAGCGTAGACAGTGGGGGGATATGGTTTGGCTACACCTTC. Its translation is CASVDSGGIWFGYTF.

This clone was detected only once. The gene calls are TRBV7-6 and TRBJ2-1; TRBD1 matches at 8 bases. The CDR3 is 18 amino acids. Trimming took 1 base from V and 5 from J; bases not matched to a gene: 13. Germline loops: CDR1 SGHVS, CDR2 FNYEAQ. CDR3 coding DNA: TGTGCCAGCAGCTTAGGACAGGGGAATAAACGGGCGAACAATGAGCAGTTCTTC. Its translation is CASSLGQGNKRANNEQFF.

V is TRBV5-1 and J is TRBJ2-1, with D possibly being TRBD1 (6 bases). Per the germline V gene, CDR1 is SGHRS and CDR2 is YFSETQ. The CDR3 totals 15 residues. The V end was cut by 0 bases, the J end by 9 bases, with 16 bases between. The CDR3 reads CASSLVSGVGIEQFF. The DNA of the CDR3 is TGCGCCAGCAGCTTGGTTTCAGGGGTGGGTATTGAGCAGTTCTTC.

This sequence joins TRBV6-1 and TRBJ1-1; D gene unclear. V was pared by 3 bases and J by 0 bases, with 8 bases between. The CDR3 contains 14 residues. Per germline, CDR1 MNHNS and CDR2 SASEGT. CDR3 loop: CASSEHTMNTEAFF. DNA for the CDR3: TGTGCCAGCAGTGAGCACACCATGAACACTGAAGCTTTCTTT.